The 18 T cell receptor beta chains presented below share a single source sample, sequenced in a study of Graves' ophthalmopathy and Graves' hyperthyroidism. RNA transcripts served as template for amplifying TCR beta CDR3 sequences. Second-round multiplex PCR came after first-round RT-PCR with HTBI primers. TCRdb fed the multiplex PCR reads into MiXCR, producing one record per CDR3 protein. Of under 60,000 distinct CDR3 sequences listed, roughly 47% are singletons. Sequencing was performed on peripheral blood. These receptors came from an adult woman with Graves' ophthalmopathy.

This chain uses TRBV19 with TRBJ2-5; D is uncertain. Trimming took off 9 bases at V and 0 bases at J, with 11 bases between the two ends. This CDR3 comprises 13 residues. Germline CDR1 is LNHDA and CDR2 is SQIVND (reference sequence). Here the CDR3 DNA reads TGTGCCAGCAGGCCAACCTACCAAGAGACCCAGTACTTC. Amino acids: CASRPTYQETQYF.

The chain carries TRBV28 and TRBJ2-7; D is perhaps TRBD1 (9 bases). This CDR3 is built from 15 residues. Germline loops: CDR1 MDHEN, CDR2 SYDVKM. V lost 4 bases and J lost 7, with 20 bases in between. CDR3: CASSSGGTGLPEQYF. For the CDR3, the DNA is TGTGCCAGCAGTTCGGGGGGGACAGGGTTGCCAGAGCAGTACTTC. The full variable domain, completed using reference TRBV28 and TRBJ2-7, is DVKVTQSSRYLVKRTGEKVFLECVQDMDHENMFWYRQDPGLGLRLIYFSYDVKMKEKGDIPEGYSVSREKKERFSLILESASTNQTSMYLCASSSGGTGLPEQYFGPGTRLTVT.

For this clonotype: Germline and junction disagree at one end, which may indicate a read error. This chain connects TRBV20-1 to TRBJ1-4; tentative D call: TRBD1 (5 bases). From germline, CDR1 is DFQATT and CDR2 SNEGSKA (reference sequence). The CDR3 extends over 12 amino acids. CDR3 region: CSAGGTYEELFF. In DNA form, the CDR3 reads TGTAGTGCTGGGGGGACTTATGAAGAACTGTTTTTT.

J is TRBJ2-7 and V is TRBV4-1, with TRBD2 identical over 9 bases. This CDR3 is 13 amino acids long. J lost 6 bases, V lost 4 bases, and 4 bases had no gene match. The V gene's germline CDR1 is MGHRA and CDR2 YSYEKL. The CDR3 loop is CASSLDSGGEQYF. CDR3 sequence (DNA): TGCGCCAGCAGCCTTGATAGCGGGGGCGAGCAGTACTTC.

This clonotype was found once. The chain combines TRBV7-9 with TRBJ1-2; 7 bases map to TRBD1. Germline-derived CDR1 and CDR2 are SEHNR and FQNEAQ (reference sequence). The CDR3 spans 14 residues. V gave up 3 bases and J gave up 7 bases; unmatched junction bases: 8. CDR3 nucleotides: TGTGCCAGCAGCTTTTGGGACAGAAGTAGTGGCTACACCTTC. Its translation: CASSFWDRSSGYTF.

The genes are TRBV7-2 and TRBJ1-4; D is uncertain. CDR3 size: 13 residues. Germline assignment: CDR1 SGHTA and CDR2 FQGNSA. V was pared by 1 base and J by 13 bases, with 13 bases between. CDR3 in amino acids: CASSLESYSLLFF. The CDR3 coding sequence is TGTGCCAGCAGCTTAGAGTCCTATTCGTTACTGTTTTTT.

The gene calls are TRBV6-2 or TRBV6-3 and TRBJ1-3; possibly TRBD1 for D (5 bases). CDR3 length: 15 amino acids. Trimming left V 2 bases short and J 7 bases short, with 15 bases between. CDR1 and CDR2 (germline): MNHEY, SVGEGT. The DNA of the CDR3 is TGTGCCAGCAGTTACGGGGGGTCCGGAGGGAACACCATATATTTT. Protein product: CASSYGGSGGNTIYF.

DNA for the CDR3: TGTGCCAGCAGTGGGACAGGGGGATTCTACGAGCAGTACTTC. Its protein is CASSGTGGFYEQYF. V is TRBV25-1 and J is TRBJ2-7; 10 nucleotides agree with TRBD1. The J segment lost 3 bases and the V segment lost 4 bases, leaving 3 bases of the junction unmatched. CDR3 length equals 14 residues. Germline CDR1 is MGHDK and CDR2 is SYGVNS.

This clonotype appeared a single time. The chain employs TRBV7-2 and TRBJ2-1; D not resolved. Between the trimmed V and J ends, which lost 5 bases and 10 bases, there was a span of 12 bases. In germline, CDR1 is SGHTA, CDR2 FQGNSA. The CDR3 loop spans 12 amino acids. The CDR3 coding sequence is TGTGCCAGCAGCCCAGTCCAAGGAGAGCAGTTCTTC. This codes for CASSPVQGEQFF.

By sample share, this clonotype is medium-sized. The chain couples TRBV29-1 to TRBJ2-5; D unresolved. The CDR3 length is 12 residues. In germline, CDR1 is SQVTM, CDR2 ANQGSEA. V dropped 4 bases and J dropped 4 bases, with 10 bases sitting between them. CDR3 nucleotide sequence: TGCAGCGTTGTCACCTATGGAGAGACCCAGTACTTC. It specifies CSVVTYGETQYF.

This clonotype occurred a few times. The chain couples TRBV27 to TRBJ2-2; perhaps TRBD1 as D (5 bases). This CDR3 spans 15 amino acids. Germline-derived CDR1 and CDR2 are MNHEY and SMNVEV (reference sequence). Trimming pared 7 bases from V and 4 bases from J, leaving 16 bases between. In nucleotides, the CDR3 is TGTGCCAGCAAATGGGGCAGGTCGGGCACCGGGGAGCTGTTTTTT. Translating it yields CASKWGRSGTGELFF.

This clonotype was observed a handful of times. This clone may be a read error of a much larger clone one base away. A read error is likely, as this CDR3 ends without the conserved phenylalanine or tryptophan. The rearrangement uses TRBV27 and TRBJ2-7; 10 positions match TRBD2. The CDR3 is 14 residues long. Per the germline V gene, CDR1 is MNHEY and CDR2 is SMNVEV (reference sequence). V lost 4 bases and J lost 3; bases outside the gene matches: 3. CDR3 residues: CASSSSGSGYEQYS. CDR3 sequence (DNA): TGTGCCAGCAGTTCTAGCGGGAGTGGCTACGAGCAGTACTCC.

The CDR3 protein is CSARDPAGDVLTF. CDR3 DNA: TGCAGTGCTAGAGATCCTGCGGGAGACGTCCTGACTTTC. The V and J genes are TRBV20-1 and TRBJ2-6, with 7 bases matching TRBD2. Trimming removed 0 bases from V and 11 bases from J; junction bases left unmatched: 4. The CDR3 sequence is 13 residues long. Germline lookup yields CDR1 DFQATT and CDR2 SNEGSKA (reference sequence).

Ten or more counts support this clonotype. The chain is built from TRBV6-2 or TRBV6-3 and TRBJ1-5, with D unclear. Germline CDR1 is MNHEY and CDR2 is SVGEGT. Trimming took off 5 bases at V and 0 bases at J, with 5 bases between the two ends. The CDR3 contains 13 residues. The CDR3 reads CASSEGSNQPQHF. DNA of the CDR3: TGTGCCAGCAGTGAGGGTAGCAATCAGCCCCAGCATTTT.

Note on this clonotype: A read error may account for a junction end that differs from germline. The V gene is TRBV7-7, the J gene TRBJ2-1; D perhaps matches TRBD2 (6 bases). Germline V gene data show CDR1 as SSHAT and CDR2 as FNYEAQ (reference sequence). The CDR3 totals 15 residues. CDR3 in amino acids: CASSLAARVNNEQFF. For the CDR3, the DNA is TGTGCTAGCAGCTTAGCGGCGCGGGTAAACAATGAGCAGTTCTTC.

This clonotype ranks as medium-sized. This rearrangement joins TRBV20-1 to TRBJ1-6, with no clear D. CDR1 and CDR2 from the germline V gene are DFQATT and SNEGSKA (reference sequence). The germline V and J ends were trimmed by 1 base and 8 bases, with 9 bases remaining between them. The CDR3 consists of 13 residues. The CDR3 sequence: CSARGREDSPLHF. The CDR3 nucleotides are TGCAGTGCTAGAGGTCGGGAGGATTCACCCCTCCACTTT.

The V call is TRBV24-1, the J call TRBJ2-7, with no clear D. Germline lookup yields CDR1 KGHDR and CDR2 SFDVKD. The CDR3 covers 13 residues. The V end was cut by 1 base, the J end by 5 bases, with 8 bases between. The CDR3 coding sequence is TGTGCCACCAGTGATTTTGGTAGTGACGAGCAGTACTTC. This sequence encodes CATSDFGSDEQYF.

The DNA of the CDR3 is TGTGCCAGCAGCGTAGGGACTAGCGGGAGGGGCGAGCAGTACTTC. It specifies CASSVGTSGRGEQYF. This sequence joins TRBV9 and TRBJ2-7; 15 bases are shared with TRBD2. V was pared by 0 bases and J by 6 bases, with 1 base of the junction left unmatched. The germline V gene encodes CDR1 SGDLS and CDR2 YYNGEE. CDR3 length: 15 residues. The variable domain in full, with the rest retrieved from reference TRBV9 and TRBJ2-7, is DSGVTQTPKHLITATGQRVTLRCSPRSGDLSVYWYQQSLDQGLQFLIQYYNGEERAKGNILERFSAQQFPDLHSELNLSSLELGDSALYFCASSVGTSGRGEQYFGPGTRLTVT.